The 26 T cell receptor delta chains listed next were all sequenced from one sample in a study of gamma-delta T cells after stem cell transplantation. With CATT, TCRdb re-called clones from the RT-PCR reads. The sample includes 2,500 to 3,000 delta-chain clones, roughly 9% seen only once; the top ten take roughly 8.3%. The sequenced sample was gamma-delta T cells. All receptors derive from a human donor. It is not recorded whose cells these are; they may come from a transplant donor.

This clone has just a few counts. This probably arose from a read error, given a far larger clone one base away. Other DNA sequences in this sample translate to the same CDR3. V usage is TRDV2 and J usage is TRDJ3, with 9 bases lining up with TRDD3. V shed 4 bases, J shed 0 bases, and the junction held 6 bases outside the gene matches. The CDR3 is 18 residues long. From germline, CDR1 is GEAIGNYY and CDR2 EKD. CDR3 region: CACDRLGDDSWDTRQMFF. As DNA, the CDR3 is TGTGCCTGTGATCGACTGGGGGACGACTCCTGGGACACCCGACAGATGTTTTTC.

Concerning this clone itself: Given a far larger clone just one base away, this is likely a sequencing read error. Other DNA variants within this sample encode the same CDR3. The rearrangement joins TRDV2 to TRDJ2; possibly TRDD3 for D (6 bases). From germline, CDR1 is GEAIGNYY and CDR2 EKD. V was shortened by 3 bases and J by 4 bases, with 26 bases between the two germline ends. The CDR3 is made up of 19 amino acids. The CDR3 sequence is CACDPAGRGDLGTTAQLFF. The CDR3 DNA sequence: TGTGCCTGTGACCCCGCGGGCCGGGGGGACCTGGGGACGACAGCACAACTCTTCTTT.

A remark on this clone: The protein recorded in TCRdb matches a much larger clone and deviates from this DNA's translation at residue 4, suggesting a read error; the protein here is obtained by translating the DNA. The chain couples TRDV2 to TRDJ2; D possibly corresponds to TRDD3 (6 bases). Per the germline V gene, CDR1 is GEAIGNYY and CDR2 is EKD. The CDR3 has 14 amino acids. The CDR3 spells CACGTWGLTAQLFF. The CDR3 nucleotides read TGTGCCTGTGGCACCTGGGGATTGACAGCACAACTCTTCTTT.

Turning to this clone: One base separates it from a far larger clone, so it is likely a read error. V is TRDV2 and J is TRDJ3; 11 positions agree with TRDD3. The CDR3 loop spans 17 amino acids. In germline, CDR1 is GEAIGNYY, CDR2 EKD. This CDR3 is CACDTAGGYWGTRQMFF. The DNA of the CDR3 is TGTGCCTGTGACACCGCTGGGGGATACTGGGGCACCCGACAGATGTTTTTC.

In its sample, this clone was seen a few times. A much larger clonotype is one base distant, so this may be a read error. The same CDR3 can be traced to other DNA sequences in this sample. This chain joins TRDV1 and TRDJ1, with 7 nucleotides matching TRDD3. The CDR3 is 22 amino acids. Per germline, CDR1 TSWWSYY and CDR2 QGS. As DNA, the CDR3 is TGTGCTCTTGGGGAACCGTGGCTGGGGGGATGGGACGGAGGAAGGTACACCGACAAACTCATCTTT. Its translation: CALGEPWLGGWDGGRYTDKLIF.

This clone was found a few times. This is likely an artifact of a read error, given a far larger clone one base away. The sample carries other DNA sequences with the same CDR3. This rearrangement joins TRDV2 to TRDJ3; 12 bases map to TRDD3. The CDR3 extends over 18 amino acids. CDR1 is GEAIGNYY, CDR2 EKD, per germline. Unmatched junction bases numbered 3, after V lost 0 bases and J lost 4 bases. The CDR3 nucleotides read TGTGCCTGTGACACCGTACTGGGGGATACTTGGGACACCCGACAGATGTTTTTC. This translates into CACDTVLGDTWDTRQMFF.

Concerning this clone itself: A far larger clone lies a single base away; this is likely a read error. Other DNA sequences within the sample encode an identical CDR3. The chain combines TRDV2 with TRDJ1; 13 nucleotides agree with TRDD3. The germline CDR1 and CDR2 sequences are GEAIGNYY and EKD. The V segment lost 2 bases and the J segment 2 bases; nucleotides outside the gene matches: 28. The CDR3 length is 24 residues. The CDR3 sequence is CACDITVYWGIREPHSHLTDKLIF. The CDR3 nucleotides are TGTGCCTGTGACATTACTGTCTACTGGGGGATACGCGAACCGCACTCCCACCTTACCGATAAACTCATCTTT.

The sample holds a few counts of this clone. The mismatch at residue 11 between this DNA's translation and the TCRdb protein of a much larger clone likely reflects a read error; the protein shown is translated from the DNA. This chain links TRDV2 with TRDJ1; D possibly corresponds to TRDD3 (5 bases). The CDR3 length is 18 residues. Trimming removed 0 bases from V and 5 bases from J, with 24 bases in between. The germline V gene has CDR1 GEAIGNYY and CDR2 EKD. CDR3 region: CACDTGELVGERPDKLIF. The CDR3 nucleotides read TGTGCCTGTGACACCGGCGAACTGGTAGGGGAGAGACCAGATAAACTCATCTTT.

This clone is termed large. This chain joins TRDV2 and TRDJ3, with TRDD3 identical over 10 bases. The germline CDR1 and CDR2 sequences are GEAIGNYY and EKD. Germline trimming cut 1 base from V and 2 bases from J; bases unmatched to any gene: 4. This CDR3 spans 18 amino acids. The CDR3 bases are TGTGCCTGTGACACTGGGGGATACAGCACCTGGGACACCCGACAGATGTTTTTC. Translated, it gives CACDTGGYSTWDTRQMFF.

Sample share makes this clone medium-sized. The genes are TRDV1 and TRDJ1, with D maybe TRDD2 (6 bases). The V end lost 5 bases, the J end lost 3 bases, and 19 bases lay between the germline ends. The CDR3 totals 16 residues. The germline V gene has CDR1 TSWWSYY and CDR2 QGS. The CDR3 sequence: CALGNGVPRGSDKLIF. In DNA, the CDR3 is TGTGCTCTTGGGAACGGAGTTCCTAGAGGATCCGATAAACTCATCTTT.

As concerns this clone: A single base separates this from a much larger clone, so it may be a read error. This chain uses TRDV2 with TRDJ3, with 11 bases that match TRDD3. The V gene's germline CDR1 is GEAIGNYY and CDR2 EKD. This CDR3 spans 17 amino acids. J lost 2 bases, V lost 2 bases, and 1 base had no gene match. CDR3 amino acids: CACDILGDTWDTRQMFF. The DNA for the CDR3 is TGTGCCTGTGACATACTGGGGGATACCTGGGACACCCGACAGATGTTTTTC.

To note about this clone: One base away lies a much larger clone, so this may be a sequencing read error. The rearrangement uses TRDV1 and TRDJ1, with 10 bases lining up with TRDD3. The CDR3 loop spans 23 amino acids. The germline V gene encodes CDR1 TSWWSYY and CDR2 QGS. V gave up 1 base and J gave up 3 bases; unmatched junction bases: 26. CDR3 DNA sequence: TGTGCTCTTGGGGAACGCGAGCCCACTTCATTCCGACGGTGGGGGATACCGCCCGATAAACTCATCTTT. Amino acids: CALGEREPTSFRRWGIPPDKLIF.

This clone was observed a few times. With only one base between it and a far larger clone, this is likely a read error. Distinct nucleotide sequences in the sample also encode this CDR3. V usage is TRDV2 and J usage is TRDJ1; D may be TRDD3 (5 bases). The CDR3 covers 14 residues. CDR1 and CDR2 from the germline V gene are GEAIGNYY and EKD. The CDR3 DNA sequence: TGCGCCTGTGACACCGGGGAGTACACCGATAAACTCATCTTT. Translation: CACDTGEYTDKLIF.

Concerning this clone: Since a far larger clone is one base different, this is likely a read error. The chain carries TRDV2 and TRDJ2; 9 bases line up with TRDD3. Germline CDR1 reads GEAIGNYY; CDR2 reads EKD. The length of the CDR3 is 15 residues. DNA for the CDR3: TGTGCCTGTGACACCGTGGGGATACGCGCGGCACAATTCTTCTTT. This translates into CACDTVGIRAAQFFF.

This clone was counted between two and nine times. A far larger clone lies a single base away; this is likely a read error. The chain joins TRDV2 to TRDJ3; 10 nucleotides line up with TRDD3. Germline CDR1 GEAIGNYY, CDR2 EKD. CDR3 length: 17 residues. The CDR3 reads CACVTAGGYWDTRQMFF. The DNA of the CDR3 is TGTGCCTGTGTCACCGCTGGGGGATACTGGGACACCCGACAGATGTTTTTC.

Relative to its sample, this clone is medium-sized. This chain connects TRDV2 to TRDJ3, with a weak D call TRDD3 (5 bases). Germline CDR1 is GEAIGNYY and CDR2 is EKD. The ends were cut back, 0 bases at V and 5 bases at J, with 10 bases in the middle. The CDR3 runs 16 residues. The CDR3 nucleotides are TGTGCCTGTGACACCGTTGATACCCGGGACACCCGACAGATGTTTTTC. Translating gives CACDTVDTRDTRQMFF.

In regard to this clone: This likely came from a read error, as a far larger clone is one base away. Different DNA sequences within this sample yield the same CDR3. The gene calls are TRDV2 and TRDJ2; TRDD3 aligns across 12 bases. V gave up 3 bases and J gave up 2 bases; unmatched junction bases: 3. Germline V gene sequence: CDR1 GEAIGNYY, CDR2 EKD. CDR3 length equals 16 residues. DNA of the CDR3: TGTGCCTGTGACGTACTGGGGGATACCTTGACAGCACAACTCTTCTTT. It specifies CACDVLGDTLTAQLFF.

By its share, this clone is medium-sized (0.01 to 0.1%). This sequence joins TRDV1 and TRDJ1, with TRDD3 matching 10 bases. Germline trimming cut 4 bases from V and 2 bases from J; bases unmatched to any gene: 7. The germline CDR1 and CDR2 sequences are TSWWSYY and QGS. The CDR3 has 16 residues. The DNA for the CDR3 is TGTGCTCTTGGGGGCCCTTCGGGGGATACGACCGATAAACTCATCTTT. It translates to CALGGPSGDTTDKLIF.

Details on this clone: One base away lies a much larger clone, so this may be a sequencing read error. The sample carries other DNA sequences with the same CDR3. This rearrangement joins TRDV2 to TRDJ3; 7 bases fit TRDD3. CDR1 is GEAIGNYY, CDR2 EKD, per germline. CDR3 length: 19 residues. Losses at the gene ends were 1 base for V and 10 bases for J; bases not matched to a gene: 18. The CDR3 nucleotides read TGTGCCTGTGACACTCTTTCTGGGGGGTCCTCGTTGATAACCCGACAGATGTTTTTC. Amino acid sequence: CACDTLSGGSSLITRQMFF.

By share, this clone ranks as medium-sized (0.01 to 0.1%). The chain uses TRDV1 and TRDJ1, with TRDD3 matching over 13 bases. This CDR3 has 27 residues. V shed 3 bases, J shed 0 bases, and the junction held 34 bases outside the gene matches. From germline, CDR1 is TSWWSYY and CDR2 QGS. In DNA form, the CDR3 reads TGTGCTCTTGGGGATCCCTTAGGGGGGGTCAGTTCCGTTTTTGACTGGGGGATACGCTCGGACACCGATAAACTCATCTTT. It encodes CALGDPLGGVSSVFDWGIRSDTDKLIF.

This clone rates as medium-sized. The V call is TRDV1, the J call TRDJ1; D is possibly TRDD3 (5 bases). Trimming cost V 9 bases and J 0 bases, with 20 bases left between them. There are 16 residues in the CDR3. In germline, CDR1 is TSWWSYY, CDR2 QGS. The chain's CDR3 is CALSGGGAIHTDKLIF. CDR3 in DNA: TGTGCTCTATCAGGGGGTGGGGCCATTCACACCGATAAACTCATCTTT.

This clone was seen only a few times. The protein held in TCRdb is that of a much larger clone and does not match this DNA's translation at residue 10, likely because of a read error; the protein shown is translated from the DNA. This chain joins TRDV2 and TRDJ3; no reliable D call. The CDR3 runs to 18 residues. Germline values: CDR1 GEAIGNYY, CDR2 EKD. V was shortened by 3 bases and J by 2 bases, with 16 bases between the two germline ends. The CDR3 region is CACDALRASPWDTRQMFF. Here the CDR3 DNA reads TGTGCCTGTGACGCGCTGAGGGCCAGCCCCTGGGACACCCGACAGATGTTTTTC.

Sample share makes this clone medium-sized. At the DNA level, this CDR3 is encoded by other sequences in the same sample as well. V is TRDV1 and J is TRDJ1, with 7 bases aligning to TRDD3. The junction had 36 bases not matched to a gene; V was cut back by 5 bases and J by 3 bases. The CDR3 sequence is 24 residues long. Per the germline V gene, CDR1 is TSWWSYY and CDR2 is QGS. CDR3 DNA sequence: TGTGCTCTTGGGCCACAAGGGGTTCTGGGGGTCACATACTCCAGACGCGACGTCGCCGATAAACTCATCTTT. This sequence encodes CALGPQGVLGVTYSRRDVADKLIF.

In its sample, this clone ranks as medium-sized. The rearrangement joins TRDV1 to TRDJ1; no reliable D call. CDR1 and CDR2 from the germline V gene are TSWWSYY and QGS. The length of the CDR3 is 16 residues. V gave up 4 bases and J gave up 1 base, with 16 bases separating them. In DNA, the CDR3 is TGTGCTCTTGGGGTAGGGGTCCCCCAGGCCACCGATAAACTCATCTTT. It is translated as CALGVGVPQATDKLIF.

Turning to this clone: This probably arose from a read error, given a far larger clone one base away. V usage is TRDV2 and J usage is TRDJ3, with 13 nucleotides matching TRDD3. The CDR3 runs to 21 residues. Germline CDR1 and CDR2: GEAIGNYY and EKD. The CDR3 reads CARDTVLGDTPSSWDTRQMFF. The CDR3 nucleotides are TGTGCCCGTGACACCGTACTGGGGGATACGCCCAGCTCCTGGGACACCCGACAGATGTTTTTC.

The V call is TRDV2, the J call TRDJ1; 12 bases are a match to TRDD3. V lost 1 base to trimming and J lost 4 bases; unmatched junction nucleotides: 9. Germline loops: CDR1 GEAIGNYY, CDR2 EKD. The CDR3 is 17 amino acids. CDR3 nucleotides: TGTGCCTGTGACACGCTTACTGGGGGATACCGAGACGATAAACTCATCTTT. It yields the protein CACDTLTGGYRDDKLIF.